A selection of T cell receptor beta chains follows, all from one sample in a study of shared clonotypes between healthy human individuals. Assay: immunoSEQ multiplex PCR; the TCRdb copy retains only in-frame clones and omits some. Altogether about 2 million clones are present, about 95% being singletons, with the ten largest covering 0.95% to 1.5%. Input material: naive CD8+ T cells sorted from blood. These receptors came from a man in his late teens or twenties in good health. CDR3s leave out the opening cysteine and the closing phenylalanine or tryptophan. A D gene is named only where the DNA matches it firmly.

j_gene	d_gene	v_gene	CDR3aa
TRBJ2-1	TRBD2	TRBV5-1	ASSPGTSGRPGLDEQF
TRBJ1-4	.	TRBV29-1	SVVVGGGEKLF
TRBJ2-5	.	TRBV27	ASSYWTEYQETQY
TRBJ2-1	.	TRBV15	ATSRDRAAGNEQF
TRBJ2-3	.	TRBV11-2	ASSSILTPSTDTQY
TRBJ1-5	TRBD1	TRBV5-1	ASSLRQGQPQH
TRBJ2-1	.	TRBV6-5	ASSYTGKQF
TRBJ2-3	TRBD1	TRBV6-1	ASSDLGQGNFRDTQY
TRBJ2-7	.	TRBV29-1	SVEEGGGSSYEQY
TRBJ2-3	.	TRBV6-5	ASRFSEGKTDTQY